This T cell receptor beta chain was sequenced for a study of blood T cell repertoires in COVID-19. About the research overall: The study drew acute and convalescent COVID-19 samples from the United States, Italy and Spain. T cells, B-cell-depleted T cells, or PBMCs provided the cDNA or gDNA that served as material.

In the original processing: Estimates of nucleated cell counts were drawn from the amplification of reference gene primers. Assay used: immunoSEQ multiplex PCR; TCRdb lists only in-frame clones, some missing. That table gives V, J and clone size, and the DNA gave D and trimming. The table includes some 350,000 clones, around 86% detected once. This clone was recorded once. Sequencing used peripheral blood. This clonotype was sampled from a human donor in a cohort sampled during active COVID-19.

The CDR3 coding sequence is TGTGCCAGCAGTTCTCGGACAGCCCACATCTTCACAGATACGCAGTATTTT. Its protein product is CASSSRTAHIFTDTQYF. The chain has TRBV27 and TRBJ2-3; D may be TRBD1 (6 bases). V lost 4 bases and J 2 bases, leaving 19 bases between the germline ends. The CDR3 is 17 amino acids. CDR1 is MNHEY, CDR2 SMNVEV, per germline (reference sequence).